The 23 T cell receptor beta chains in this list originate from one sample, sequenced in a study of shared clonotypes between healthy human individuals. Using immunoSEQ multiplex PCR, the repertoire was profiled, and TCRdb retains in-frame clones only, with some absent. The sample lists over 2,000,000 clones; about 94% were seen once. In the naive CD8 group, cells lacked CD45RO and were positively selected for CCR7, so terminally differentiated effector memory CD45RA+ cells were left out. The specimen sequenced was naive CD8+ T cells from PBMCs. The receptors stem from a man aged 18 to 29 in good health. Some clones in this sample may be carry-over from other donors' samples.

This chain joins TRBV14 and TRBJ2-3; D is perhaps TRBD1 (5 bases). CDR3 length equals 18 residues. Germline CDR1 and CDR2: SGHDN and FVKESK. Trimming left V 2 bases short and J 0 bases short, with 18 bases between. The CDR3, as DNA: TGTGCCAGCAGCCAAAGGACATTCACAGTGTATAGCACAGATACGCAGTATTTT. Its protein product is CASSQRTFTVYSTDTQYF.

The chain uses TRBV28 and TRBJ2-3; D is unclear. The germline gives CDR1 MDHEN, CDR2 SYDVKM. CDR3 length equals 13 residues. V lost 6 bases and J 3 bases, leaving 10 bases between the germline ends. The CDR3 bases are TGTGCCAGCAGCGCAGTCCGTACAGATACGCAGTATTTT. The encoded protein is CASSAVRTDTQYF. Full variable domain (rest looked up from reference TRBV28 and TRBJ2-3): DVKVTQSSRYLVKRTGEKVFLECVQDMDHENMFWYRQDPGLGLRLIYFSYDVKMKEKGDIPEGYSVSREKKERFSLILESASTNQTSMYLCASSAVRTDTQYFGPGTRLTVL.

CDR3 in amino acids: CASRLGWLAGNNEQFF. CDR3 nucleotides: TGTGCCAGCAGACTAGGATGGCTAGCGGGAAACAATGAGCAGTTCTTC. This chain links TRBV28 with TRBJ2-1; 9 bases map to TRBD2. Trimming at V came to 6 bases and at J to 5 bases, leaving 11 bases not matched to a gene. The CDR3 totals 16 residues. Looked up from germline, CDR1 is MDHEN and CDR2 is SYDVKM.

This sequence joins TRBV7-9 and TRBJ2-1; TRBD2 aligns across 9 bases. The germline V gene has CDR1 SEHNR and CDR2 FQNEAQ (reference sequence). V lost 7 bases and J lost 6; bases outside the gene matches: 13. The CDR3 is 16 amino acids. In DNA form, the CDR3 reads TGTGCCAGCATCCTAGAGGGCGGGAGGGCCCTCAATGAGCAGTTCTTC. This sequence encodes CASILEGGRALNEQFF.

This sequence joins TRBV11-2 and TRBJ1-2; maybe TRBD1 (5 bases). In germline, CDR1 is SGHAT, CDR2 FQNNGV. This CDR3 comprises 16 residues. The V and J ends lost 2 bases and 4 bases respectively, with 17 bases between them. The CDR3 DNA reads TGTGCCAGCAGCTTAATGGGCGTGGGGGGTGGCTATGGCTACACCTTC. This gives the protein CASSLMGVGGGYGYTF.

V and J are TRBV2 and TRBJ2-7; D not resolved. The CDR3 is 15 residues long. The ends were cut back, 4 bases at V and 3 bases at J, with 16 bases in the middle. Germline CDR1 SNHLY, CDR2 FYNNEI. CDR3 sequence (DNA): TGTGCCAGCAGTGGTGGACGTGTTTTCGTCTACGAGCAGTACTTC. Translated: CASSGGRVFVYEQYF.

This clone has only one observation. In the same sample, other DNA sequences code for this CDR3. CDR3 DNA sequence: TGTGCCAGCAGTTACAGGGACAGGAGGTACGAGCAGTACTTC. Protein sequence: CASSYRDRRYEQYF. The V gene is TRBV6-5, the J gene TRBJ2-7, with 8 positions matching TRBD1. V lost 2 bases, J lost 4 bases, and 4 bases stayed unmatched. The germline V gene has CDR1 MNHEY and CDR2 SVGAGI. CDR3 length: 14 residues.

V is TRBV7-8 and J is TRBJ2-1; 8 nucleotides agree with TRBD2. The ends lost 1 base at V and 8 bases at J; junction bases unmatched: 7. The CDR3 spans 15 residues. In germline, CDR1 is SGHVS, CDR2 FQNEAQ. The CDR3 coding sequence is TGTGCCAGCAGCTTAGATCGGACTAGCCTCGATGAGCAGTTCTTC. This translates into CASSLDRTSLDEQFF.

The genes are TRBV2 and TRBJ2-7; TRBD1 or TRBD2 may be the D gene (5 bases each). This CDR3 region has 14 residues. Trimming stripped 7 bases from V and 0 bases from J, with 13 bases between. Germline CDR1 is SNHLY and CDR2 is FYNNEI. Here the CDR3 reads CASNSRDPSYEQYF. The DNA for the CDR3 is TGTGCCAGCAACAGCAGGGACCCCTCCTACGAGCAGTACTTC.

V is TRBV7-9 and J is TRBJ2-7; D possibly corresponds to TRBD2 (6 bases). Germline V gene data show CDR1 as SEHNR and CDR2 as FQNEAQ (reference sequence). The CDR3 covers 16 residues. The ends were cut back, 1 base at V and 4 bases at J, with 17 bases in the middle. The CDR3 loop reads CASSLGEGRTTYEQYF. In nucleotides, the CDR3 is TGTGCCAGCAGCTTAGGAGAGGGACGGACTACGTACGAGCAGTACTTC.

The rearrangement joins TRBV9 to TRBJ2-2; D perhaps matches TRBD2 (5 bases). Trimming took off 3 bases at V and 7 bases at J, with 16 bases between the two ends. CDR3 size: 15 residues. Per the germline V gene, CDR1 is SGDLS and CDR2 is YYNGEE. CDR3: CASSGRNWENGELFF. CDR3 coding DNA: TGTGCCAGCAGCGGCCGTAATTGGGAGAACGGGGAGCTGTTTTTT.

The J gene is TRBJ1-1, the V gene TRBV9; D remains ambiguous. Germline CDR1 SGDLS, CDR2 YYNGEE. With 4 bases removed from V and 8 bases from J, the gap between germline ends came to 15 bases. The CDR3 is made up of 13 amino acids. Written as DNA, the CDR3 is TGTGCCAGCAGCCCTGGACTTGGGCAAGAAGCTTTCTTT. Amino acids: CASSPGLGQEAFF.

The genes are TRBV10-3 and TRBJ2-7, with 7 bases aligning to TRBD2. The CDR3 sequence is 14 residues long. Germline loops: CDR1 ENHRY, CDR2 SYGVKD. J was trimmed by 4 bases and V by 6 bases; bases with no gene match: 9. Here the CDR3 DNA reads TGTGCCATCAGCTCGAGGAGCGGGAAATACGAGCAGTACTTC. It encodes CAISSRSGKYEQYF.

CDR3 DNA sequence: TGTGCCAGCAGCGTAGTAGCCCTAGGGACAGGGGGCAATGAGCAGTTCTTC. This encodes CASSVVALGTGGNEQFF. This chain links TRBV9 with TRBJ2-1; 11 nucleotides agree with TRBD1. V lost 0 bases, J lost 6 bases, and 8 bases stayed unmatched. The CDR3 consists of 17 residues. Germline-derived CDR1 and CDR2 are SGDLS and YYNGEE. The full variable domain, rest sourced from reference TRBV9 and TRBJ2-1, is DSGVTQTPKHLITATGQRVTLRCSPRSGDLSVYWYQQSLDQGLQFLIQYYNGEERAKGNILERFSAQQFPDLHSELNLSSLELGDSALYFCASSVVALGTGGNEQFFGPGTRLTVL.

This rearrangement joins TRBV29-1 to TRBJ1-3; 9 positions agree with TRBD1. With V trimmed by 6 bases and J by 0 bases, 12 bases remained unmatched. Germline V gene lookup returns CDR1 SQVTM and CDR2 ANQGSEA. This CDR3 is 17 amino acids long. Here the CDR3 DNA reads TGCAGCGTCTCGGACAGGGGTCCTCGAAGCTCTGGAAACACCATATATTTT. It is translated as CSVSDRGPRSSGNTIYF.

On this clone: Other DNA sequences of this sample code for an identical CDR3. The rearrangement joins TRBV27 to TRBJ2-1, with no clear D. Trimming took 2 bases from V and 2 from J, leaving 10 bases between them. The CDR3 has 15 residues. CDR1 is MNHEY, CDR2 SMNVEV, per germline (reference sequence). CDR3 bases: TGTGCCAGCAGTTTAGGGCAAATCCCCTACAATGAGCAGTTCTTC. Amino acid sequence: CASSLGQIPYNEQFF.

CDR3 nucleotide sequence: TGTGCCAGCAGCCCGCAACTGACTAGACCCGGGGACGAGCAGTACTTC. Amino acid sequence: CASSPQLTRPGDEQYF. J is TRBJ2-7 and V is TRBV9, with D possibly matching TRBD2 (6 bases). CDR3 length: 16 amino acids. From germline, CDR1 is SGDLS and CDR2 YYNGEE. V was pared by 4 bases and J by 5 bases, with 22 bases between.

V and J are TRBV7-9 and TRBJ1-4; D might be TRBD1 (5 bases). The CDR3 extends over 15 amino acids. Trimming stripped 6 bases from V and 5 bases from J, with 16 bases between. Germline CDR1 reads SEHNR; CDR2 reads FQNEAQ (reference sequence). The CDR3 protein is CASRKGEGRNEKLFF. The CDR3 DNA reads TGTGCCAGCAGGAAAGGCGAGGGGCGAAATGAAAAACTGTTTTTT.

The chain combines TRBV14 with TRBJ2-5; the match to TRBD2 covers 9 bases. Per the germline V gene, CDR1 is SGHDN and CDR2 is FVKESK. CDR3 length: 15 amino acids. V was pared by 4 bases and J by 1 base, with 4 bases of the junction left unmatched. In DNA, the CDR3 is TGTGCCAGCAGCCCATATAGCGGGAGCCAAGAGACCCAGTACTTC. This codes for CASSPYSGSQETQYF.

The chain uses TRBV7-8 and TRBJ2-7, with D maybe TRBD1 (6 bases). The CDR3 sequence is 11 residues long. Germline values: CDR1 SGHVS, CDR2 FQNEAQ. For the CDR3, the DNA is TGTGAAGTCAGGGACATGGATGAGCAGTACTTC. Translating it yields CEVRDMDEQYF.

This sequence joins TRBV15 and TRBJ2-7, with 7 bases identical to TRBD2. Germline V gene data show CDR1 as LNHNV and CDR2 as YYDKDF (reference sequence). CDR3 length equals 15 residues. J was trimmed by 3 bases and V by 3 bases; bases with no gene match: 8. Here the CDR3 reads CATSRGSGGNYEQYF. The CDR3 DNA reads TGTGCCACCAGCAGGGGGTCGGGAGGAAACTACGAGCAGTACTTC.

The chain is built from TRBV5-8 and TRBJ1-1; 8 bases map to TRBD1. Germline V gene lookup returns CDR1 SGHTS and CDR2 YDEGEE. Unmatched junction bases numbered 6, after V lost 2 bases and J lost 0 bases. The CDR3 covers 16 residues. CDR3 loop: CASSLRTGPMNTEAFF. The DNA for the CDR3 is TGTGCCAGCAGCTTACGGACAGGGCCTATGAACACTGAAGCTTTCTTT.

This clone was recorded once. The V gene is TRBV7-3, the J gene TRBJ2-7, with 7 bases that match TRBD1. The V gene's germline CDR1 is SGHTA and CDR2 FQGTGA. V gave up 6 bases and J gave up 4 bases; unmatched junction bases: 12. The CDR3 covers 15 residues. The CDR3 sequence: CASSQLPGQIYEQYF. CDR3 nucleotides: TGTGCCAGCAGTCAACTCCCGGGACAGATATACGAGCAGTACTTC.